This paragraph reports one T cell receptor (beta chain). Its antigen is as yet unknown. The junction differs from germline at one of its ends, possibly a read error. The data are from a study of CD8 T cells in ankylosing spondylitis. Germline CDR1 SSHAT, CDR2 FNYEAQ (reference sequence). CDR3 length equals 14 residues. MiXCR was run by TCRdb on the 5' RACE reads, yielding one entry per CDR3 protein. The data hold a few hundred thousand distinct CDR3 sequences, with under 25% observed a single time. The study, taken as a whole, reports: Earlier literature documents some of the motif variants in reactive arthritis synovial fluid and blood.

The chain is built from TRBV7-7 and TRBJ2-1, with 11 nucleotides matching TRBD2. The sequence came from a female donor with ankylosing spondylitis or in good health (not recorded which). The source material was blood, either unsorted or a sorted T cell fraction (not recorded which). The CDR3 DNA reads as TGTGCTAGCAGCTCCCTAGCGGGGGGCAATGAGCAGTTCTTC. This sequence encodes CASSSLAGGNEQFF. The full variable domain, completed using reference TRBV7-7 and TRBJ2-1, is GAGVSQSPRYKVTKRGQDVTLRCDPISSHATLYWYQQALGQGPEFLTYFNYEAQPDKSGLPSDRFSAERPEGSISTLTIQRTEQRDSAMYRCASSSLAGGNEQFFGPGTRLTVL.